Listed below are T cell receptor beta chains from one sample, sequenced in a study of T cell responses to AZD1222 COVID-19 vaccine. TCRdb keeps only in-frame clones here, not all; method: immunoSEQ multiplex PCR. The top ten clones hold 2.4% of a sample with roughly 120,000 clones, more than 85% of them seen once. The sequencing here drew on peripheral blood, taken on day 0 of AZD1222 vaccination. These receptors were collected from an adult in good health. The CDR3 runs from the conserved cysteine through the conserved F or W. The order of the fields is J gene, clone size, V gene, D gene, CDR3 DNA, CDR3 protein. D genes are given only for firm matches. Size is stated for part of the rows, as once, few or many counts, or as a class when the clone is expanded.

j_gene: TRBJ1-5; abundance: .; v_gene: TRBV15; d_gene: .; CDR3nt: TGTGCCACCAGCAGAGATGGGGGAGGGGGGAACCAGCATTTT; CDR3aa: CATSRDGGGGNQHF
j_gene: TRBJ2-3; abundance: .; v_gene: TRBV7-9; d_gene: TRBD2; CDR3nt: TGTGCCAGCAGCAATAGCGGGGGAGATACGCAGTATTTT; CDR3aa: CASSNSGGDTQYF
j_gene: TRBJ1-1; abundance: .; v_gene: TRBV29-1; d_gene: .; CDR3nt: TGCAGCGTACCACCCCTCAGTGGCAGGGCGGGCACTGAAGCTTTCTTT; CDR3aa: CSVPPLSGRAGTEAFF
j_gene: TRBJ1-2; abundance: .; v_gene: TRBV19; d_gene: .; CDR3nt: TGTGCCAGTAGTGTCGGTTACTATGGCTACACCTTC; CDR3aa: CASSVGYYGYTF
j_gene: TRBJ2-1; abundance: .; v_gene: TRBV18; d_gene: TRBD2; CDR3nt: TGTGCCAGCTCACCCCTGGCGGGAGGGCCCGAGTCTGGTAATGAGCAGTTCTTC; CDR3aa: CASSPLAGGPESGNEQFF
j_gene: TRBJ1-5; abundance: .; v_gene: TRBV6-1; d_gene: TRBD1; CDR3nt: TGTGCCAGCAGTGAAACCCATCGGACAGGCTATCAGCCCCAGCATTTT; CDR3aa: CASSETHRTGYQPQHF
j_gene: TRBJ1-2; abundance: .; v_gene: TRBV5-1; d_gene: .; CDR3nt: TGCGCCAGCAGCTTGGAAGAGCCGACCTATGGCTACACCTTC; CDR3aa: CASSLEEPTYGYTF
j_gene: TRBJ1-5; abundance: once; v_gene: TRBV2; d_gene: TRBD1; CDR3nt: TGTGCCAGCAGTGGGGACAGTCCTAATCAGCCCCAGCATTTT; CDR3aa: CASSGDSPNQPQHF
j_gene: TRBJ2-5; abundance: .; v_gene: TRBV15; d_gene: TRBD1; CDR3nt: TGTGCCACCAGCCACCGGACAGGGGAGATAAGAGGGACCCAGTACTTC; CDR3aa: CATSHRTGEIRGTQYF
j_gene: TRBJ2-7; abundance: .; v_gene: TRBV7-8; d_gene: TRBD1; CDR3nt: TGTGCCAGCAGCGATCCCGGGACAGGGTTCTCTCGCTCCTACGAGCAGTACTTC; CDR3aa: CASSDPGTGFSRSYEQYF
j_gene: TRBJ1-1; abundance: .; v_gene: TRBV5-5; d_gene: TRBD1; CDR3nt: TGTGCCAGCAGCTTGGAAGAGACAGGGGGCAACACTGAAGCTTTCTTT; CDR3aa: CASSLEETGGNTEAFF
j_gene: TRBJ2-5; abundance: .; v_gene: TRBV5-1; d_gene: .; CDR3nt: TGCGCCAGCAGCTCGGAGGGAGAGACCCAGTACTTC; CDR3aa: CASSSEGETQYF
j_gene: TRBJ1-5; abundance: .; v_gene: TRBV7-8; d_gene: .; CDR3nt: TGTGCCAGCAGCTTAGACGGCAGGAGCAATCAGCCCCAGCATTTT; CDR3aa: CASSLDGRSNQPQHF
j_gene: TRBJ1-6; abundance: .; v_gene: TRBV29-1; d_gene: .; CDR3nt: TGCAGCGTTGCTCCCAACGGCAATTCACCCCTCCACTTT; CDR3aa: CSVAPNGNSPLHF
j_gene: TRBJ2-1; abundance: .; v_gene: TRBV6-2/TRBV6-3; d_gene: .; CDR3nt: TGTGCCAGCAGCCCCCTCTTCGCGGGGCTAGACAATGAGCAGTTCTTC; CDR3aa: CASSPLFAGLDNEQFF
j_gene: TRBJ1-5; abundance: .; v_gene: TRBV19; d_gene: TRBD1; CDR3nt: TGTGCCAGTAGTGTTACAGGGGAAAATCAGCCCCAGCATTTT; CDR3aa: CASSVTGENQPQHF
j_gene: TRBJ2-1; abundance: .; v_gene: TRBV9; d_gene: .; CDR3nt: TGTGCCAGCAGCGTAGGGCTAGGAACCCAGGGGTACAATGAGCAGTTCTTC; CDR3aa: CASSVGLGTQGYNEQFF
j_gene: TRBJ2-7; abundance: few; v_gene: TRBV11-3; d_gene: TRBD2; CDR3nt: TGTGCCAGCAGCCCCAGGCGGGGGACCTACGAGCAGTACTTC; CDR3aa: CASSPRRGTYEQYF
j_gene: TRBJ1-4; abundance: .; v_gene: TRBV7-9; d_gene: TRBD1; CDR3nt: TGTGCCAGCAGCTTAGGGGACAGGGGTGAAAAACTGTTTTTT; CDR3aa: CASSLGDRGEKLFF
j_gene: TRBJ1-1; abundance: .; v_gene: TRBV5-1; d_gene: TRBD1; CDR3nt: TGCGCCAGCAGCTCGGGCTTCCCGGACAGGGGGCCGAACACTGAAGCTTTCTTT; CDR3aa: CASSSGFPDRGPNTEAFF
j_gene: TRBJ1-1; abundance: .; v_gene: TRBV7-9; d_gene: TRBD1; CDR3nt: TGTGCCAGCAGCTTAGCAGGGGGCGCCGGAAACACTGAAGCTTTCTTT; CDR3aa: CASSLAGGAGNTEAFF
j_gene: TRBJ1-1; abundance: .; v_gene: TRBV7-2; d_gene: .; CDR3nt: TGTGCCAGCAGCTTAATCGCGGGGGGCTCGAACACTGAAGCTTTCTTT; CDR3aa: CASSLIAGGSNTEAFF
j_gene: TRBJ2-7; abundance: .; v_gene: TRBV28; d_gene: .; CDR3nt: TGTGCCAGCAGTTCCCTGACAGGTACCACCTACGAGCAGTACTTC; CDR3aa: CASSSLTGTTYEQYF
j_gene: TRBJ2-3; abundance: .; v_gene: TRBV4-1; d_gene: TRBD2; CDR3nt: TGCGCCAGCAGCCAAGGACTAGCGGGGGACTCCAGCGGTACGCAGTATTTT; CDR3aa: CASSQGLAGDSSGTQYF
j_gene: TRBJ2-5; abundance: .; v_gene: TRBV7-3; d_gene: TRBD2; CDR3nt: TGTGCCAGCAGCTTAAGACACCGCGGGAGTTGGGGGGATCAAGAGACCCAGTACTTC; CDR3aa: CASSLRHRGSWGDQETQYF
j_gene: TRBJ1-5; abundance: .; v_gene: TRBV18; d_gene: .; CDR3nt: TGTGCCAGCTCACCAAAGGACCAGCCCCAGCATTTT; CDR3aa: CASSPKDQPQHF
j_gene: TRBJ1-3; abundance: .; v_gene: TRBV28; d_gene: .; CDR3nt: TGTGCCAGCATTAAGACGGTCTCTGGAAACACCATATATTTT; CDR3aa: CASIKTVSGNTIYF
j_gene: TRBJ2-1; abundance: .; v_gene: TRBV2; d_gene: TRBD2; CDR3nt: TGTGCCAGCAGTACTACTAGCGGAACCTACAATGAGCAGTTCTTC; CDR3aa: CASSTTSGTYNEQFF
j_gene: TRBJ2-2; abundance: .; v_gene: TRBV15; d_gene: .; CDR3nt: TGTGCCACCAGCAGAGAGCTACCGGCGAACACCGGGGAGCTGTTTTTT; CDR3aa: CATSRELPANTGELFF
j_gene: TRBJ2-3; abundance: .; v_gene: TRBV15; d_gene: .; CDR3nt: TGTGCCACCAGCAGAGCGGACCGCCTGGTGACAGATACGCAGTATTTT; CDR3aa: CATSRADRLVTDTQYF
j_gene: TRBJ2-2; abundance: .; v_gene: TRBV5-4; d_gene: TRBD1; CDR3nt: TGTGCCAGCGCGGACAGGGGGCGAGTACGGGACACCGGGGAGCTGTTTTTT; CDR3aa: CASADRGRVRDTGELFF
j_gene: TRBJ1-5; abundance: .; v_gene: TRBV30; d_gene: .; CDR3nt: TGTGCCTGGGGTGCAGGGTCCCAGCCCCAGCATTTT; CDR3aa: CAWGAGSQPQHF
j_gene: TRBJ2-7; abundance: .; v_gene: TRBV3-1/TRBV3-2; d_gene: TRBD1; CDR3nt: TGTGCCAGCAGCCAACGTGACAGGGGGGACGAGCAGTACTTC; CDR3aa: CASSQRDRGDEQYF
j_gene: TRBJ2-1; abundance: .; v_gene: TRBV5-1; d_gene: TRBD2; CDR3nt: TGCGCCAGCAGCTTGCGGGCTAGCGGGTCCTACAATGAGCAGTTCTTC; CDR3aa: CASSLRASGSYNEQFF
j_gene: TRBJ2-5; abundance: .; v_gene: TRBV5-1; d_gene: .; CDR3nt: TGCGCCAGCAGCCTCCGGGCCTCACAAGAGACCCAGTACTTC; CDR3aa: CASSLRASQETQYF
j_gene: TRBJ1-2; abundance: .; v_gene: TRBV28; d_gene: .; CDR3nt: TGTGCCAGCAGTTTATGGAGGGAGGGACGGTTGGTGGTCTCTGGCTACACCTTC; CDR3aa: CASSLWREGRLVVSGYTF
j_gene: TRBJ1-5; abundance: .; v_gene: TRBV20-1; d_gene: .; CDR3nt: TGCAGTGCTGGGCAGCCCCAGCATTTT; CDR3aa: CSAGQPQHF
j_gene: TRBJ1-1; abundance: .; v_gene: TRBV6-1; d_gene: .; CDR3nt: TGTGCCAGCAGTGATGGACATGTTGAAGCTTTCTTT; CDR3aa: CASSDGHVEAFF
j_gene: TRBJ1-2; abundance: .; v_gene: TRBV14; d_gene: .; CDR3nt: TGTGCCAGCAGCCAATCCCCCGGCAATTCTAACTATGGCTACACCTTC; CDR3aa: CASSQSPGNSNYGYTF
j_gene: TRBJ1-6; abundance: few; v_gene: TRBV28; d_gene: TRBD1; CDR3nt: TGTGCCAGCGCGGAGCCAGGGGACAGAATTTCACCCCTCCACTTT; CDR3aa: CASAEPGDRISPLHF
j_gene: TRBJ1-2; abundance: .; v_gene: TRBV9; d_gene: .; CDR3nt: TGTGCCAGCAGAGGTAAGGGACGGAACTATGGCTACACCTTC; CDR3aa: CASRGKGRNYGYTF
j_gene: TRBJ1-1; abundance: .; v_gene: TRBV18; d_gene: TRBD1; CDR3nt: TGTGCCAGCTCACCGCTTGCTGGGACAGGGGGCACTGAAGCTTTCTTT; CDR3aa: CASSPLAGTGGTEAFF